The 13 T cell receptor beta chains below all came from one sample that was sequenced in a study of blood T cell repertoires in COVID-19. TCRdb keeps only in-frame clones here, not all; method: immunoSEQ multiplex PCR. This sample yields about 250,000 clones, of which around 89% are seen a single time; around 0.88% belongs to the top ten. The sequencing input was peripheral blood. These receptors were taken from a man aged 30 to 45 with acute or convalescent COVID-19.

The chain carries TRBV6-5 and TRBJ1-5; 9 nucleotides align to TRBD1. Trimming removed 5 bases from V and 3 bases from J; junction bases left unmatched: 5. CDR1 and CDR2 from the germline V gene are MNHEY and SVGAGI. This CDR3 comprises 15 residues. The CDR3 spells CASSNTGGYNQPQHF. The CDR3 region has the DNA TGTGCCAGCAGTAATACAGGGGGCTACAATCAGCCCCAGCATTTT.

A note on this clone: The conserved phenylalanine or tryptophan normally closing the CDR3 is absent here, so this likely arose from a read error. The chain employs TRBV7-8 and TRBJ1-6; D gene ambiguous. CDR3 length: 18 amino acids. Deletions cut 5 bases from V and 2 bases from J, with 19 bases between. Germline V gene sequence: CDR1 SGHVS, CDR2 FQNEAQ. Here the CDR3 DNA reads TGTGCCAGCAGCAACCCGGAGGGCAGCGCGGCCTATAATTCACCCCTCCACCTT. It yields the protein CASSNPEGSAAYNSPLHL.

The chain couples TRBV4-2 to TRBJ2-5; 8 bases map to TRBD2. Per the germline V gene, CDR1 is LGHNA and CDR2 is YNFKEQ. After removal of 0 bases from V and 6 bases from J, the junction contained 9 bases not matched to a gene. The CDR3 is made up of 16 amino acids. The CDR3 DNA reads TGTGCCAGCAGCCAAGATCGAGACGGGGGGGCTAAGACCCAGTACTTC. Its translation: CASSQDRDGGAKTQYF.

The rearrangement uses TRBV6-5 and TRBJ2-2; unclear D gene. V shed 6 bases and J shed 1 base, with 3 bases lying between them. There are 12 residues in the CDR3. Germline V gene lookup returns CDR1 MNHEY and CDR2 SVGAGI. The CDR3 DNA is TGTGCCAGCAGGAGGAACACCGGGGAGCTGTTTTTT. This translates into CASRRNTGELFF.

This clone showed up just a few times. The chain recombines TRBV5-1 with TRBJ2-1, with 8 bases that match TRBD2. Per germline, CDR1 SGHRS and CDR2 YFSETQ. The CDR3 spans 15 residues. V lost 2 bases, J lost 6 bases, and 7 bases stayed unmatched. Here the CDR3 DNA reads TGCGCCAGCAGCTTACTAGCGGAGGGGAGCAATGAGCAGTTCTTC. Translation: CASSLLAEGSNEQFF.

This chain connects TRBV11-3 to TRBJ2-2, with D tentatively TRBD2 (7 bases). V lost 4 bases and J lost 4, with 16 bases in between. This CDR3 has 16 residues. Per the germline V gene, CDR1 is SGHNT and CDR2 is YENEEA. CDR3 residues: CASSSPKGGSTGELFF. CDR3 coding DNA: TGTGCCAGCAGCTCCCCCAAGGGGGGGTCCACCGGGGAGCTGTTTTTT.

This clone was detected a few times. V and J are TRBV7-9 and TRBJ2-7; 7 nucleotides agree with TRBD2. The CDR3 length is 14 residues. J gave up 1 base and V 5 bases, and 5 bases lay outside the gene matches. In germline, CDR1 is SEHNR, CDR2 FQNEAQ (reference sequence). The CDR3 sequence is CASSATSASYEQYF. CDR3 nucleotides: TGTGCCAGCAGCGCAACTAGCGCTTCCTACGAGCAGTACTTC.

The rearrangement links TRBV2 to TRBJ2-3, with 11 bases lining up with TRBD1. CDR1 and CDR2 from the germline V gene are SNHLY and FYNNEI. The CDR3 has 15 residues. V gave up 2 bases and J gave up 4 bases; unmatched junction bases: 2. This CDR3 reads CASSEQGQGADTQYF. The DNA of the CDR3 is TGTGCCAGCAGTGAACAGGGACAGGGGGCAGATACGCAGTATTTT. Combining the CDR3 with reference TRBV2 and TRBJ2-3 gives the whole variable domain EPEVTQTPSHQVTQMGQEVILRCVPISNHLYFYWYRQILGQKVEFLVSFYNNEISEKSEIFDDQFSVERPDGSNFTLKIRSTKLEDSAMYFCASSEQGQGADTQYFGPGTRLTVL.

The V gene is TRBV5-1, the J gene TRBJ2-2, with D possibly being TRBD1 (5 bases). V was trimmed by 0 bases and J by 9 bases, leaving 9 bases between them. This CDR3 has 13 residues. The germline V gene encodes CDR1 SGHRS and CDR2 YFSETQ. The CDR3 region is CASSLESGRELFF. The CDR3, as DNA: TGCGCCAGCAGCTTGGAATCAGGGCGGGAGCTGTTTTTT.

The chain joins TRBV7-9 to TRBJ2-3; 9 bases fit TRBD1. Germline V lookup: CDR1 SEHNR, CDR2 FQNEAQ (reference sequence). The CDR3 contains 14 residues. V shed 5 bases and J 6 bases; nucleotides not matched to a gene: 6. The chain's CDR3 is CASSTYRGRDTQYF. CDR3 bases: TGTGCCAGCAGCACATACAGGGGGCGGGATACGCAGTATTTT.

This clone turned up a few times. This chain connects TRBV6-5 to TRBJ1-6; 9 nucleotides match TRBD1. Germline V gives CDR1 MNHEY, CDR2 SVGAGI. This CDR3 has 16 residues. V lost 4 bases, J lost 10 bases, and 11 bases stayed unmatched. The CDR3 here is CASSSDRTGVGSPLHF. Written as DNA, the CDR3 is TGTGCCAGCAGTTCCGACAGGACAGGGGTAGGATCACCCCTCCACTTT.

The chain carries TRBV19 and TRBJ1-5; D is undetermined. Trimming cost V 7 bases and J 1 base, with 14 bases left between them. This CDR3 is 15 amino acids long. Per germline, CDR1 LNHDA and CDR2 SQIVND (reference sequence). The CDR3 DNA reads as TGTGCCAGTACCGCATTCGGGGAAAGCAATCAGCCCCAGCATTTT. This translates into CASTAFGESNQPQHF.

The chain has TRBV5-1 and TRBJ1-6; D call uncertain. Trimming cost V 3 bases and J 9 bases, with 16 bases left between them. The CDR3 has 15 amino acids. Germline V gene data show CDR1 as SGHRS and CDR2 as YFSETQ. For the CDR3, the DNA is TGCGCCAGCAGCTCCCTAGCGGTAGGAAGTTCACCCCTCCACTTT. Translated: CASSSLAVGSSPLHF. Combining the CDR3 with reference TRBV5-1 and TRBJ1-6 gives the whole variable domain KAGVTQTPRYLIKTRGQQVTLSCSPISGHRSVSWYQQTPGQGLQFLFEYFSETQRNKGNFPGRFSGRQFSNSRSEMNVSTLELGDSALYLCASSSLAVGSSPLHFGNGTRLTVT.